This T cell receptor (beta chain) appears in the sequencing data of a study of T cell clones after liver transplantation (dated by TCRdb to between 2019 and 2020). Regarding the study in general: The samples were obtained from ITN030ST, a randomized trial that attempted immunosuppression withdrawal within 2 years after liver transplantation. Of the 8 liver transplant recipients making up the studied cohort, 3 were classified as tolerant and 5 as non-tolerant. After a pre-transplant mixed lymphocyte reaction, TCRbeta sequencing was used to pinpoint donor-reactive T cell clones, which were subsequently tracked in post-transplant blood. Blood samples were collected pre-transplant, pre-randomization before withdrawal, and post-randomization after either full withdrawal or failed withdrawal. As an antigen-independent comparator for donor-reactive sequences, third party-reactive TCRbeta sequences were also identified from pre-transplant MLRs. Three of the eight recipients were HCV-positive; the others were transplanted for non-autoimmune, non-viral indications. Until randomization at 12-24 months post-transplant, subjects were given standard immunosuppression, with no induction therapy. Tolerance was defined as complete withdrawal of immunosuppression for at least one year without a rise in liver enzymes beyond twice the upper limit of normal.

High-throughput TCRbeta CDR3 sequencing of frozen genomic DNA was performed by immunoSEQ, with PCR amplification, mapping, bias correction and internal controls included. The paper's data handling went like this. Productive rearrangements were retained, and unique TCRbeta sequences were defined by the CDR3 nucleotide sequence together with the V and J gene. For a sequence to be called donor-reactive, it needed a frequency of at least 0.01% and at least 5-fold expansion in CFSE-low cells compared with unstimulated pre-transplant cells. To ensure at least 90% detection power, minimum frequency thresholds were set for each subject based on that subject's lowest-template unstimulated sample. Jensen-Shannon divergence between the top 1000 TCRbeta sequences after and before transplant was used to measure repertoire turnover. Two-sided Fisher's exact tests were used to test for changes in the detection of donor-reactive sequences. In its TCRdb copy, this immuneACCESS table keeps in-frame sequences only and misses some clones. Where compared with another copy, unresolved V genes explain less than half of these, and the others have no known cause. That table furnishes V, J and clone size, whereas the DNA furnished D and trimming. Recorded for this sample are roughly 72,000 clones; 80% to 90% of them occurred a single time. Jointly, the top ten make up 2% to 2.5% of the sample.

Thawed unstimulated PBMCs were stained for CD3, CD4 and CD8 and FACS-sorted into CD3+CD4+ and CD3+CD8+ populations. All 8 studied subjects were randomized to immunosuppression withdrawal. The Qiagen DNeasy Blood and Tissue Kit was used to isolate genomic DNA. General findings and caveats noted by the study authors: In two subjects, low numbers of available donor cells limited the measurable donor-reactive repertoire. The conclusions were considered preliminary, being limited by small, heterogeneous patient numbers and non-standardized post-transplant time points. Since no allograft tissue specimens were available, donor-reactive T cells may have migrated into the graft instead of being deleted. Donor-reactive sequences decreased more than third party-reactive sequences, which suggests partial antigen-specific deletion that was not related to withdrawal success. Circulating donor-reactive CD4 TCRbeta sequences fell significantly post-transplant in most of the 8 subjects, irrespective of tolerance or HCV status. After accounting for repertoire turnover, donor-reactive detection was significantly reduced in 7 of 8 subjects for CD4 and 8 of 8 for CD8.

Trimming at the junction amounts to 4 bases on V and 2 bases on J, and the germline ends lie 17 bases apart. The CDR1 and CDR2 encoded by the germline V gene are MDHEN and SYDVKM. The CDR3 numbers 16 residues from cysteine through phenylalanine. Kept here is only the CDR3 DNA, which spans 48 bases and is read in frame from base 1. This clone showed up just a few times. Its binding antigen is unknown. Per-base quality was not reported, and no clone a single base away is much larger than it. The TCR originated in a human patient who received a liver transplant. Where a transplant has occurred, the graft donor may have supplied some of the T cells. The sequencing used CD4+ T cells from blood, collected 48 months after liver transplant. The chain couples TRBV28 to TRBJ1-2; perhaps TRBD1 is the D gene, with 5 bases matching. The sequenced DNA is TGTGCCAGCAGTTACCTTCCCCGGCGGGGGAACTATGGCTACACCTTC. This gives the protein CASSYLPRRGNYGYTF.